One sample yielded the 13 T cell receptor beta chains listed below, sequenced in a study of blood T cell repertoires in COVID-19. Data came from immunoSEQ multiplex PCR; TCRdb stores just in-frame clones and leaves some out. The repertoire includes about 89,000 clones, approximately 84% of them detected once, and roughly 10% sits in the top ten. Sequenced: peripheral blood. The receptors shown here come from a woman of 80 years or more with acute or convalescent COVID-19.

V usage is TRBV28 and J usage is TRBJ2-7; 9 bases match TRBD1. Germline CDR1 is MDHEN and CDR2 is SYDVKM. Trimming cost V 2 bases and J 3 bases; bases outside gene matches: 5. This CDR3 region has 15 residues. CDR3 DNA: TGTGCCAGCAGTTTAAACAGGGGGCTGGGCTACGAGCAGTACTTC. Translated, it gives CASSLNRGLGYEQYF.

The chain carries TRBV18 and TRBJ2-2; D gene uncertain. Germline loops: CDR1 KGHSH, CDR2 LQKENI. Between the trimmed V and J ends, which lost 1 base and 0 bases, there was a span of 12 bases. The CDR3 consists of 17 residues. The CDR3 region has the DNA TGTGCCAGCTCACCACAGAGCGCTCTTTCGAACACCGGGGAGCTGTTTTTT. This translates into CASSPQSALSNTGELFF.

The chain is built from TRBV19 and TRBJ1-5; TRBD1 is a possible D gene (6 bases). Germline V CDR1 and CDR2: LNHDA, SQIVND (reference sequence). V shed 6 bases and J shed 4 bases, with 10 bases lying between them. This CDR3 spans 13 amino acids. CDR3 nucleotides: TGTGCCAGTAGCCTCGACAGGAATCAGCCCCAGCATTTT. It translates to CASSLDRNQPQHF.

This clone has only a few counts. The CDR3: CASSQDGGPYNSPLHF. The CDR3 DNA sequence: TGTGCCAGCAGCCAGGACGGAGGCCCCTATAATTCACCCCTCCACTTT. V gene TRBV4-2 combines with J gene TRBJ1-6; D is unresolved. The CDR3 totals 16 residues. Trimming stripped 3 bases from V and 2 bases from J, with 11 bases between. Looked up from germline, CDR1 is LGHNA and CDR2 is YNFKEQ.

This clone was seen many times. This rearrangement joins TRBV6-4 to TRBJ2-2; 8 positions agree with TRBD1. Germline V gene data show CDR1 as MRHNA and CDR2 as SNTAGT. This CDR3 region has 14 residues. J was trimmed by 4 bases and V by 2 bases; bases with no gene match: 0. The chain's CDR3 is CASSDGQGTGELFF. Written as DNA, the CDR3 is TGTGCCAGCAGTGACGGACAGGGCACCGGGGAGCTGTTTTTT.

The genes are TRBV11-2 and TRBJ2-3, with 12 bases fitting TRBD1. CDR1 is SGHAT and CDR2 is FQNNGV in the germline V gene. V shed 1 base, J shed 6 bases, and the junction held 5 bases outside the gene matches. CDR3 size: 16 residues. CDR3 DNA sequence: TGTGCCAGCAGCTTAGGGGGACAGGGGGCGCGGGATACGCAGTATTTT. Protein product: CASSLGGQGARDTQYF.

CDR3 DNA sequence: TGTGCCAGCAGCGGGCAACAGGGGGCGCGTGGCTATGGCTACACCTTC. It codes for CASSGQQGARGYGYTF. This chain connects TRBV5-4 to TRBJ1-2, with 9 bases fitting TRBD1. V lost 4 bases to trimming and J lost 4 bases; unmatched junction nucleotides: 11. The germline CDR1 and CDR2 sequences are SGHNT and YYREEE (reference sequence). This CDR3 has 16 residues.

The chain recombines TRBV18 with TRBJ2-7; D perhaps matches TRBD1 (7 bases). Germline V gene sequence: CDR1 KGHSH, CDR2 LQKENI. The V end lost 3 bases, the J end lost 3 bases, and 9 bases lay between the germline ends. CDR3 length: 13 amino acids. Written as DNA, the CDR3 is TGTGCCAGCTCACCGCGGGACAGCTACGAGCAGTACGTC. This codes for CASSPRDSYEQYV.

The CDR3, as DNA: TGTGCCAGCAGCGTAGGGCAGAGCAATCAGCCCCAGCATTTT. This codes for CASSVGQSNQPQHF. This chain links TRBV9 with TRBJ1-5, with D unclear. Germline values: CDR1 SGDLS, CDR2 YYNGEE. V was trimmed by 0 bases and J by 1 base, leaving 5 bases between them. This CDR3 is built from 14 residues.

There are a few counts of this clone. The chain combines TRBV18 with TRBJ1-5; D unclear. The CDR3 is 14 amino acids. The germline gives CDR1 KGHSH, CDR2 LQKENI. Trimming left V 1 base short and J 2 bases short, with 6 bases between. DNA for the CDR3: TGTGCCAGCTCACCACAGGGAGGCAATCAGCCCCAGCATTTT. Its protein product is CASSPQGGNQPQHF.

The chain uses TRBV2 and TRBJ1-2; a weak D match, TRBD1 (5 bases). V was trimmed by 7 bases and J by 6 bases, leaving 18 bases between them. Looked up from germline, CDR1 is SNHLY and CDR2 is FYNNEI. This CDR3 spans 14 amino acids. Written as DNA, the CDR3 is TGTGCCAGCATTGTGTTACGGGGGGGAGATGGCTACACCTTC. Protein product: CASIVLRGGDGYTF.

The rearrangement uses TRBV27 and TRBJ2-2, with TRBD2 matching over 13 bases. Germline CDR1 and CDR2: MNHEY and SMNVEV (reference sequence). V shed 4 bases, J shed 8 bases, and the junction held 13 bases outside the gene matches. The CDR3 has 18 amino acids. CDR3 region: CASSSHQLAGGIVGELFF. The CDR3 DNA follows: TGTGCCAGCAGTTCCCATCAACTAGCGGGGGGGATAGTAGGGGAGCTGTTTTTT.

This chain joins TRBV7-2 and TRBJ2-3, with 12 bases fitting TRBD2. The V gene's germline CDR1 is SGHTA and CDR2 FQGNSA. Trimming removed 5 bases from V and 1 base from J; junction bases left unmatched: 4. This CDR3 region has 16 residues. CDR3 nucleotide sequence: TGTGCCAGCAGCGCCAGGACTAGCGGGGGCACAGATACGCAGTATTTT. Amino acid sequence: CASSARTSGGTDTQYF. The full variable domain, with the rest looked up from reference TRBV7-2 and TRBJ2-3, is GAGVSQSPSNKVTEKGKDVELRCDPISGHTALYWYRQSLGQGLEFLIYFQGNSAPDKSGLPSDRFSAERTGGSVSTLTIQRTQQEDSAVYLCASSARTSGGTDTQYFGPGTRLTVL.